The 25 T cell receptor beta chains below come from one sample, sequenced in a study of Ad26.COV2.S vaccination and SARS-CoV-2 variants. Measured with immunoSEQ multiplex PCR; TCRdb has only the in-frame clones, and not every one. This sample has 350,000 to 450,000 clones, with just over 90% found just once. Source: peripheral blood, taken after recovery from COVID-19. The receptors were gathered from a human donor who had recovered from COVID-19.

The genes are TRBV5-1 and TRBJ2-1; TRBD2 agrees at 10 bases. The V gene's germline CDR1 is SGHRS and CDR2 YFSETQ. CDR3 length: 17 amino acids. V lost 0 bases and J lost 0; bases outside the gene matches: 3. CDR3 sequence reads: CASSLGSGGDSYNEQFF. The CDR3 region has the DNA TGCGCCAGCAGCTTGGGCAGCGGGGGGGACTCCTACAATGAGCAGTTCTTC.

This chain links TRBV6-5 with TRBJ1-1; a weak D match, TRBD1 (6 bases). The CDR3 has 15 amino acids. Germline V CDR1 and CDR2: MNHEY, SVGAGI. The V and J ends lost 0 bases and 4 bases respectively, with 12 bases between them. CDR3 sequence: CASSYSTGAFTEAFF. CDR3 coding DNA: TGTGCCAGCAGTTACTCGACGGGGGCTTTCACTGAAGCTTTCTTT.

The CDR3 sequence is CASKRGWGEAMNTEAFF. CDR3 coding DNA: TGTGCCAGCAAGAGGGGATGGGGTGAGGCTATGAACACTGAAGCTTTCTTT. The chain couples TRBV27 to TRBJ1-1; possible D gene TRBD1, 5 bases. The V and J ends lost 7 bases and 0 bases respectively, with 21 bases between them. CDR1 MNHEY and CDR2 SMNVEV come from the germline V gene (reference sequence). The CDR3 loop spans 17 amino acids.

The chain has TRBV6-5 and TRBJ1-1; D is unclear. The ends were cut back, 0 bases at V and 3 bases at J, with 11 bases in the middle. There are 15 residues in the CDR3. Germline CDR1 MNHEY, CDR2 SVGAGI. The CDR3 bases are TGTGCCAGCAGTTACTCGCGGTATGGGGACACTGAAGCTTTCTTT. Its protein is CASSYSRYGDTEAFF.

The chain links TRBV5-1 to TRBJ2-3, with TRBD2 matching 8 bases. The length of the CDR3 is 16 residues. Losses at the gene ends were 0 bases for V and 4 bases for J; bases not matched to a gene: 7. The germline V gene has CDR1 SGHRS and CDR2 YFSETQ. CDR3: CASSLALSGGPDTQYF. CDR3 nucleotides: TGCGCCAGCAGCTTGGCCCTAAGCGGGGGACCAGATACGCAGTATTTT.

The chain is built from TRBV4-1 and TRBJ1-2, with D tentatively TRBD1 (6 bases). V lost 0 bases to trimming and J lost 1 base, with 18 bases between them. CDR1 and CDR2 from the germline V gene are MGHRA and YSYEKL. CDR3 size: 18 residues. CDR3 coding DNA: TGCGCCAGCAGCCAAGAAGCCAGTGGGACAAGCAATAACTATGGCTACACCTTC. It yields the protein CASSQEASGTSNNYGYTF.

The gene calls are TRBV6-5 and TRBJ1-3, with D tentatively TRBD1 (5 bases). Trimming stripped 3 bases from V and 2 bases from J, with 11 bases between. Germline V gene sequence: CDR1 MNHEY, CDR2 SVGAGI. This CDR3 is built from 15 residues. The DNA for the CDR3 is TGTGCCAGCAGTTATTCTCAGGGTCCTGGAAACACCATATATTTT. Its translation is CASSYSQGPGNTIYF.

The chain is built from TRBV10-3 and TRBJ1-2; 9 bases line up with TRBD1. The CDR3 sequence is 15 residues long. Trimming cost V 2 bases and J 3 bases; bases outside gene matches: 4. Germline lookup yields CDR1 ENHRY and CDR2 SYGVKD. The CDR3: CAISEAQGADYGYTF. DNA of the CDR3: TGTGCCATCAGTGAGGCACAGGGGGCGGACTATGGCTACACCTTC.

This chain connects TRBV9 to TRBJ2-5; TRBD2 agrees at 11 bases. Germline V gives CDR1 SGDLS, CDR2 YYNGEE. V lost 0 bases, J lost 4 bases, and 5 bases stayed unmatched. The CDR3 consists of 16 residues. The CDR3 here is CASSVGASGGRETQYF. In DNA form, the CDR3 reads TGTGCCAGCAGCGTAGGGGCTAGCGGGGGGCGAGAGACCCAGTACTTC.

The rearrangement joins TRBV19 to TRBJ1-1; the D is unclear. Germline CDR1 reads LNHDA; CDR2 reads SQIVND (reference sequence). V gave up 6 bases and J gave up 1 base, with 12 bases separating them. The CDR3 spans 14 residues. The CDR3, as DNA: TGTGCCAGTAGGCTTGGAAGGGCGAACACTGAAGCTTTCTTT. It yields the protein CASRLGRANTEAFF.

The chain joins TRBV1 to TRBJ2-5; TRBD2, as called in the table, went unchecked against the DNA. TRBV1 is a pseudogene locus. The CDR3 loop spans 16 amino acids. The CDR3 sequence is CTSSQSRWGGQETQYF. For the CDR3, the DNA is TGCACCAGCAGCCAATCTCGGTGGGGGGGGCAAGAGACCCAGTACTTC.

This clone turned up a few times. The rearrangement joins TRBV9 to TRBJ2-7; D possibly corresponds to TRBD1 (6 bases). Germline V gene data show CDR1 as SGDLS and CDR2 as YYNGEE. The V end was cut by 4 bases, the J end by 5 bases, with 16 bases between. The CDR3 runs 14 residues. The CDR3 nucleotides are TGTGCCAGCAGCATAACCATGACAGGCGACGAGCAGTACTTC. Protein product: CASSITMTGDEQYF. Based on the CDR3 plus reference TRBV9 and TRBJ2-7, the full variable domain is DSGVTQTPKHLITATGQRVTLRCSPRSGDLSVYWYQQSLDQGLQFLIQYYNGEERAKGNILERFSAQQFPDLHSELNLSSLELGDSALYFCASSITMTGDEQYFGPGTRLTVT.

CDR3: CASSPQTGGAYEQYF. The DNA of the CDR3 is TGTGCCAGCAGCCCCCAGACAGGGGGCGCGTACGAGCAGTACTTC. The V call is TRBV5-6, the J call TRBJ2-7, with TRBD1 matching 10 bases. Trimming cost V 4 bases and J 4 bases; bases outside gene matches: 8. The CDR3 loop spans 15 amino acids. Germline CDR1 reads SGHDT; CDR2 reads YYEEEE. Full variable domain (outside the CDR3, taken from reference TRBV5-6 and TRBJ2-7): DAGVTQSPTHLIKTRGQQVTLRCSPKSGHDTVSWYQQALGQGPQFIFQYYEEEERQRGNFPDRFSGHQFPNYSSELNVNALLLGDSALYLCASSPQTGGAYEQYFGPGTRLTVT.

This chain connects TRBV1 to TRBJ1-5. TRBV1 is annotated as a pseudogene. The CDR3 has 17 residues. CDR3 sequence reads: CTSSHVPRLRGNQPQHF. In DNA form, the CDR3 reads TGCACCAGCAGCCATGTTCCTCGGCTTCGGGGCAATCAGCCCCAGCATTTT.

This chain connects TRBV5-1 to TRBJ2-3; D is tentatively TRBD1 or TRBD2 (7 bases each). Germline V lookup: CDR1 SGHRS, CDR2 YFSETQ. The CDR3 runs 16 residues. The V gene lost 3 bases and the J gene lost 3 bases, with 17 bases spanning the gap. CDR3 nucleotide sequence: TGCGCCAGCAGCTCAAGGGGGCAGGGAGGGACAGATACGCAGTATTTT. It is translated as CASSSRGQGGTDTQYF.

This chain uses TRBV5-1 with TRBJ2-3; D gene ambiguous. Trimming left V 2 bases short and J 6 bases short, with 13 bases between. The CDR3 sequence is 14 residues long. The germline CDR1 and CDR2 sequences are SGHRS and YFSETQ. This CDR3 reads CASSFGKVADTQYF. The CDR3 DNA is TGCGCCAGCAGCTTTGGGAAGGTCGCGGATACGCAGTATTTT. The whole variable domain, filled in from reference TRBV5-1 and TRBJ2-3, reads KAGVTQTPRYLIKTRGQQVTLSCSPISGHRSVSWYQQTPGQGLQFLFEYFSETQRNKGNFPGRFSGRQFSNSRSEMNVSTLELGDSALYLCASSFGKVADTQYFGPGTRLTVL.

The rearrangement links TRBV3-1 (or the pseudogene TRBV3-2) to TRBJ2-3; 7 bases fit TRBD2. Per germline, CDR1 LGHDT and CDR2 YNNKEL (reference sequence). J was trimmed by 5 bases and V by 4 bases; bases with no gene match: 9. CDR3 size: 15 residues. The CDR3 DNA reads TGTGCCAGCAGCCCCAGCGGGAAAGTGGGAGATACGCAGTATTTT. Translation gives CASSPSGKVGDTQYF.

This clone was picked up one time. The J gene is TRBJ2-3, the V gene TRBV11-3; 8 nucleotides align to TRBD2. This CDR3 region has 15 residues. The V gene's germline CDR1 is SGHNT and CDR2 YENEEA. Trimming cost V 5 bases and J 6 bases; bases outside gene matches: 10. The chain's CDR3 is CASSQSGGVVDTQYF. The CDR3 DNA is TGTGCCAGCAGCCAAAGCGGGGGTGTAGTGGATACGCAGTATTTT.

Worth noting for this clone: One end of the junction is discordant with germline, which a read error may explain. The rearrangement uses TRBV14 and TRBJ2-5; TRBD2 matches at 8 bases. The CDR3 extends over 16 amino acids. Germline CDR1 and CDR2: SGHDN and FVKESK. In nucleotides, the CDR3 is TGTGCCAGCAGCAAAGAAAACCGGGGGGGCCTAAAGACCCAGTACTTC. This gives the protein CASSKENRGGLKTQYF.

The rearrangement links TRBV11-2 to TRBJ2-7, with D maybe TRBD2 (6 bases). CDR3 length equals 14 residues. Germline-derived CDR1 and CDR2 are SGHAT and FQNNGV. The germline V and J ends were trimmed by 4 bases and 3 bases, with 13 bases remaining between them. CDR3 protein: CASSSPGLNYEQYF. CDR3 DNA: TGTGCCAGCAGCTCCCCGGGACTGAACTACGAGCAGTACTTC.

The CDR3 loop reads CASSLITGTGGEKLFF. The CDR3 DNA reads as TGTGCCAGCAGCTTGATTACCGGGACAGGGGGTGAAAAACTGTTTTTT. This rearrangement joins TRBV5-4 to TRBJ1-4, with 11 bases identical to TRBD1. The CDR3 is 16 amino acids. V was clipped by 1 base and J by 7 bases; unmatched bases: 6. From germline, CDR1 is SGHNT and CDR2 YYREEE (reference sequence). The whole variable domain, remainder taken from reference TRBV5-4 and TRBJ1-4, is ETGVTQSPTHLIKTRGQQVTLRCSSQSGHNTVSWYQQALGQGPQFIFQYYREEENGRGNFPPRFSGLQFPNYSSELNVNALELDDSALYLCASSLITGTGGEKLFFGSGTQLSVL.

The CDR3 region has the DNA TGTGCTAGTGGTTTGGTATCGGTTCTGGGACAGGGCTCCTACAATGAGCAGTTCTTC. This gives the protein CASGLVSVLGQGSYNEQFF. V usage is TRBV12-5 and J usage is TRBJ2-1, with 9 positions matching TRBD1. Germline V gives CDR1 LGHNT, CDR2 FRNRAP. V lost 0 bases, J lost 0 bases, and 9 bases stayed unmatched. The length of the CDR3 is 19 residues.

Written as DNA, the CDR3 is TGTGCCAGCAGCCAAGAGGAGGCCCAAAAACTGTTTTTT. Its translation: CASSQEEAQKLFF. The chain recombines TRBV4-2 with TRBJ1-4; D call uncertain. The germline gives CDR1 LGHNA, CDR2 YNFKEQ. The CDR3 extends over 13 amino acids. V dropped 0 bases and J dropped 9 bases, with 8 bases sitting between them.

CDR3 sequence (DNA): TGTGCCAGCAGCTTAGTTGCAGGGGGGAATCAGCCCCAGCATTTT. Its protein is CASSLVAGGNQPQHF. The chain recombines TRBV7-2 with TRBJ1-5; 7 nucleotides line up with TRBD1. The trim removed 1 base at V and 4 bases at J, leaving 4 bases unmatched. The CDR3 consists of 15 residues. Per germline, CDR1 SGHTA and CDR2 FQGNSA.

The chain couples TRBV7-8 to TRBJ1-5; D gene uncertain. This CDR3 has 13 amino acids. Germline V gives CDR1 SGHVS, CDR2 FQNEAQ. The V end lost 6 bases, the J end lost 3 bases, and 9 bases lay between the germline ends. CDR3 DNA: TGTGCCAGCAGTATCTGGAACAATCAGCCCCAGCATTTT. This sequence encodes CASSIWNNQPQHF.